The rows below give T cell receptor beta chains drawn from one sample of a study of blood T cell repertoires in COVID-19. Sequencing used immunoSEQ multiplex PCR; TCRdb keeps in-frame clones, though not all of them. The sample carries about 180,000 clones, approximately 83% recorded once. Sequenced input: peripheral blood. The receptors stem from a man aged 55 to 70 with acute or convalescent COVID-19. Both conserved end residues are part of each CDR3. Each record gives: J gene, clone size, V gene, D gene, CDR3 protein, CDR3 DNA. A D gene is named only where the DNA matches it firmly. Not all rows give a size; the values are once, few, many and, for expanded clones, a class.

>TRBJ2-7|-|TRBV10-3|TRBD1
CAISRTGLTYEQYF
TGTGCCATCAGTCGGACAGGGCTAACCTACGAGCAGTACTTC
>TRBJ2-2|-|TRBV7-9|-
CASSFWTAPWKLFF
TGTGCCAGCAGCTTTTGGACAGCCCCGTGGAAGCTGTTTTTT
>TRBJ1-5|-|TRBV21-1|-
CASSRTVYPQPQHF
TGTGCCAGCAGCAGGACAGTTTATCCTCAGCCCCAGCATTTT
>TRBJ2-7|-|TRBV7-9|-
CASSLGTGPYEQYF
TGTGCCAGCAGCTTAGGGACTGGTCCCTACGAGCAGTACTTC
>TRBJ2-1|-|TRBV6-2/TRBV6-3|-
CASSTRTAISYNEQFF
TGTGCCAGCAGTACTAGGACAGCCATCTCCTACAATGAGCAGTTCTTC
>TRBJ2-7|-|TRBV4-3|TRBD2
CASSQGIQRERYEQYF
TGCGCCAGCAGCCAAGGAATCCAGCGGGAGCGTTACGAGCAGTACTTC
>TRBJ2-1|-|TRBV6-6|TRBD2
CASSEGVGRAYNEQFF
TGTGCCAGCTCGGAAGGGGTTGGGAGGGCCTACAATGAGCAGTTCTTC
>TRBJ1-5|-|TRBV6-2/TRBV6-3|-
CASSYALGDSNQPQHF
TGTGCCAGCAGTTACGCCCTCGGGGATAGCAATCAGCCCCAGCATTTT
>TRBJ2-7|-|TRBV4-1|-
CASSQDAGVYEQYF
TGCGCCAGCAGCCAAGATGCAGGGGTCTACGAGCAGTACTTC
>TRBJ2-7|-|TRBV5-4|TRBD2
CASNRISGAGSYEQYF
TGTGCCAGCAACCGAATTAGCGGGGCCGGCTCCTACGAGCAGTACTTC
>TRBJ2-3|-|TRBV5-1|TRBD2
CASSQRGGGTDTQYF
TGCGCCAGCAGCCAGCGTGGGGGGGGCACAGATACGCAGTATTTT
>TRBJ2-1|-|TRBV10-2|TRBD2
CASIFGTSGRDEQFF
TGCGCCAGCATCTTCGGGACTAGCGGGAGAGATGAGCAGTTCTTC
>TRBJ2-2|-|TRBV3-1/TRBV3-2|TRBD1
CASSPPGQGATGELFF
TGTGCCAGCAGCCCCCCGGGACAGGGGGCAACCGGGGAGCTGTTTTTT
>TRBJ1-1|-|TRBV28|TRBD1
CASSSGTGGSYF
TGTGCCAGCAGTTCCGGGACAGGGGGCTCCTACTTT
>TRBJ2-2|-|TRBV2|-
CATRTVGELFF
TGTGCCACCCGGACAGTCGGGGAGCTGTTTTTT
>TRBJ2-1|-|TRBV28|TRBD2
CASSFSLAGVSEQFF
TGTGCCAGCAGTTTTTCACTAGCGGGAGTCAGTGAGCAGTTCTTC
>TRBJ1-1|-|TRBV5-1|TRBD1
CASSLDGTGKASEAFF
TGCGCCAGCAGCTTGGATGGGACAGGGAAGGCTTCTGAAGCTTTCTTT
>TRBJ2-5|-|TRBV11-2|TRBD2
CASSPGTSGQETQYF
TGTGCCAGCAGCCCGGGGACTAGCGGCCAAGAGACCCAGTACTTC
>TRBJ1-5|-|TRBV28|-
CASSLSLGHNQPQHF
TGTGCCAGCAGTTTAAGTTTGGGACACAATCAGCCCCAGCATTTT
>TRBJ1-2|few|TRBV20-1|-
CSVRGDNGYTF
TGCAGTGTTCGGGGGGACAATGGCTACACCTTC
>TRBJ2-7|-|TRBV10-3|-
CAISESTPGGPRYEQYF
TGTGCCATCAGTGAGTCGACCCCTGGGGGCCCCAGGTACGAGCAGTACTTC
>TRBJ2-1|-|TRBV6-6|-
CASSPLTEQFF
TGTGCCAGCAGCCCTCTAACTGAGCAGTTCTTC
>TRBJ2-2|-|TRBV11-3|-
CASSLGQATGELFF
TGTGCCAGCAGCTTAGGTCAGGCCACCGGGGAGCTGTTTTTT
>TRBJ2-7|few|TRBV27|-
CASSTIQGDSYEQYF
TGTGCCAGCAGTACCATACAGGGCGATTCCTACGAGCAGTACTTC
>TRBJ1-5|-|TRBV5-6|TRBD1
CASSLGQGDQPQHF
TGTGCCAGCAGCCTAGGACAGGGCGATCAGCCCCAGCATTTT
>TRBJ2-3|few|TRBV11-1|-
CASSLGRGRNTDTQYF
TGTGCCAGCAGCTTAGGAAGGGGTCGAAACACAGATACGCAGTATTTT
>TRBJ2-7|-|TRBV7-8|-
CASSSTVGIYEQYF
TGTGCCAGCAGCTCGACAGTAGGCATCTACGAGCAGTACTTC
>TRBJ1-2|many|TRBV20-1|-
CSATDDRANYGYTF
TGCAGTGCTACTGACGATAGAGCTAACTATGGCTACACCTTC
>TRBJ1-2|-|TRBV5-1|-
CASSLGGGLHGYTF
TGCGCCAGCAGCCTCGGTGGAGGATTACATGGCTACACCTTC
>TRBJ1-4|-|TRBV19|TRBD1
CASSQRAGGHEKLFF
TGTGCCAGTAGTCAGAGGGCAGGGGGCCATGAAAAACTGTTTTTT
>TRBJ2-1|once|TRBV10-3|-
CAISDGSGPTNEQFF
TGTGCCATCAGTGACGGATCGGGTCCTACCAATGAGCAGTTCTTC
>TRBJ2-3|-|TRBV6-5|TRBD1
CASSSGTATDTQYF
TGTGCCAGCAGTTCCGGGACAGCCACAGATACGCAGTATTTT
>TRBJ1-1|-|TRBV7-2|TRBD1
CASSLAGQGASEAFF
TGTGCCAGCAGCTTAGCGGGGCAGGGGGCAAGTGAAGCTTTCTTT
>TRBJ2-2|-|TRBV6-5|-
CASTRWRENTGELFF
TGTGCCAGCACGAGGTGGCGGGAGAACACCGGGGAGCTGTTTTTT
>TRBJ2-3|-|TRBV7-6|TRBD2
CASSLGLASTDTQYF
TGTGCCAGCAGCTTGGGACTAGCAAGCACAGATACGCAGTATTTT
>TRBJ2-1|-|TRBV27|-
CASSNRTAPYNEQFF
TGTGCCAGCAGTAATCGGACAGCTCCCTACAATGAGCAGTTCTTC
>TRBJ1-2|-|TRBV19|TRBD1
CASRMPDRGYYGYTF
TGTGCCAGTAGGATGCCGGACAGGGGATACTATGGCTACACCTTC
>TRBJ1-3|-|TRBV5-8|-
CASSSDYSTGNTIYF
TGTGCCAGCAGCTCGGACTACTCCACAGGAAACACCATATATTTT
>TRBJ2-1|-|TRBV28|-
CASSFAGLDSYNEQFF
TGTGCCAGCAGTTTCGCGGGCCTCGATTCCTACAATGAGCAGTTCTTC
>TRBJ2-7|-|TRBV28|TRBD1
CASSRGQGASYEQYF
TGTGCCAGCAGCCGAGGACAGGGGGCCTCGTACGAGCAGTACTTC
>TRBJ2-1|once|TRBV7-2|TRBD2
CASSLLAGPSSYNEQFF
TGTGCCAGCAGTTTGTTAGCGGGGCCGAGCTCCTACAATGAGCAGTTCTTC
>TRBJ1-6|-|TRBV6-5|-
CASTRGGGDGSPLHF
TGTGCCAGCACTCGAGGGGGGGGAGACGGCTCACCCCTCCACTTT